The 6 T cell receptor beta chains given below trace back to one sample, sequenced in a study of T cell responses to AZD1222 COVID-19 vaccine (dated by TCRdb to about 2021). Interpreted using the paper, the time point label stands for: baseline before first vaccination. The method was the immunoSEQ multiplex PCR assay. In its TCRdb copy, this immuneACCESS table keeps in-frame sequences only and misses some clones. Where compared with another copy, unresolved V genes explain less than half of these, and the others have no known cause. The sample table lists approximately 170,000 clones, around 91% of them with a count of one. The leading ten clones occupy approximately 7.2% of the sample. Here the sequenced sample was peripheral blood, taken on day 0 of AZD1222 vaccination. The receptors derive from an adult in good health.

V gene TRBV7-3 combines with J gene TRBJ2-1; unclear D gene. Germline CDR1 is SGHTA and CDR2 is FQGTGA. The CDR3 length is 12 residues. Trimming took off 1 base at V and 6 bases at J, with 4 bases between the two ends. Here the CDR3 reads CASSLNPNEQFF. The CDR3 nucleotides read TGTGCCAGCAGCTTAAATCCCAATGAGCAGTTCTTC.

The chain combines TRBV5-5 with TRBJ2-7; D remains ambiguous. The CDR3 has 14 amino acids. Germline V gene lookup returns CDR1 SGHKS and CDR2 YYEKEE (reference sequence). Trimming stripped 0 bases from V and 1 base from J, with 8 bases between. The CDR3 coding sequence is TGTGCCAGCAGCTTGGTTTCGGCTTCCTACGAGCAGTACTTC. Encoded protein: CASSLVSASYEQYF.

V gene TRBV4-2 combines with J gene TRBJ2-3; TRBD2 matches 13 bases. The junction had 8 bases not matched to a gene; V was cut back by 1 base and J by 4 bases. Germline CDR1 is LGHNA and CDR2 is YNFKEQ. There are 18 residues in the CDR3. The CDR3 loop is CASSQATSGGAGADTQYF. The CDR3 coding sequence is TGTGCCAGCAGCCAAGCCACTAGCGGGGGGGCCGGAGCAGATACGCAGTATTTT.

This chain joins TRBV29-1 and TRBJ1-1, with D possibly TRBD1 on 5 matching bases. Deletions cut 5 bases from V and 0 bases from J, with 10 bases between. The CDR3 contains 13 residues. Germline CDR1 reads SQVTM; CDR2 reads ANQGSEA. The CDR3 coding sequence is TGCAGCGTTTACAGGACCTTGAACACTGAAGCTTTCTTT. Its protein is CSVYRTLNTEAFF. Complete variable domain (other parts from reference TRBV29-1 and TRBJ1-1): SAVISQKPSRDICQRGTSLTIQCQVDSQVTMMFWYRQQPGQSLTLIATANQGSEATYESGFVIDKFPISRPNLTFSTLTVSNMSPEDSSIYLCSVYRTLNTEAFFGQGTRLTVV.

The chain has TRBV5-4 and TRBJ1-5; 8 bases match TRBD1. CDR1 SGHNT and CDR2 YYREEE come from the germline V gene (reference sequence). After removal of 2 bases from V and 9 bases from J, the junction contained 10 bases not matched to a gene. The CDR3 covers 15 residues. CDR3 in amino acids: CASSFGGQAAGPQHF. CDR3 bases: TGTGCCAGCAGCTTTGGGGGACAGGCAGCGGGGCCCCAGCATTTT. Complete variable domain (other parts from reference TRBV5-4 and TRBJ1-5): ETGVTQSPTHLIKTRGQQVTLRCSSQSGHNTVSWYQQALGQGPQFIFQYYREEENGRGNFPPRFSGLQFPNYSSELNVNALELDDSALYLCASSFGGQAAGPQHFGDGTRLSIL.

This clone was found a few times. The V gene is TRBV6-5, the J gene TRBJ1-6; weak D call: TRBD1 (5 bases). Germline CDR1 and CDR2: MNHEY and SVGAGI. V lost 6 bases and J 9 bases, leaving 18 bases between the germline ends. This CDR3 has 15 amino acids. The CDR3 loop is CASSFGAGSGSPLHF. CDR3 nucleotide sequence: TGTGCCAGCAGCTTTGGGGCGGGATCTGGTTCACCCCTCCACTTT.